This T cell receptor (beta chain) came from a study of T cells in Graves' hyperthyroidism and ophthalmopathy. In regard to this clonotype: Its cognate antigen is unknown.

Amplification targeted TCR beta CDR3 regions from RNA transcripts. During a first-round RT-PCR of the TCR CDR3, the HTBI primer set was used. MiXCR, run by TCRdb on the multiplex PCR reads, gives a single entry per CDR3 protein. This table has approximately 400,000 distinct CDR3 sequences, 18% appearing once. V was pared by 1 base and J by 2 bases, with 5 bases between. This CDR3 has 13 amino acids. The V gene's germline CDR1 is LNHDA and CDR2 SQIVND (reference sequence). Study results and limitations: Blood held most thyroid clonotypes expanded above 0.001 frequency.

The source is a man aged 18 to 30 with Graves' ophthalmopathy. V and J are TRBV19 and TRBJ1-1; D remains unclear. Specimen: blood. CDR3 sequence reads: CASSIVLNTEAFF. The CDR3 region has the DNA TGTGCCAGTAGTATAGTACTTAACACTGAAGCTTTCTTT.